This T cell receptor (beta chain) was captured in a study of control samples from healthy donors and cancer patients. TCRdb's copy holds only in-frame clones and misses some; the assay was immunoSEQ multiplex PCR. The sample has roughly 130,000 clones; roughly 90% are singletons. Trimming took 4 bases from V and 0 from J, leaving 10 bases between them. Germline V gene lookup returns CDR1 MNHEY and CDR2 SVGAGI. The CDR3 length is 15 residues. This chain links TRBV6-5 with TRBJ1-5; D is ambiguous. The sample comprised blood. This clonotype originated in a young man in good health. DNA of the CDR3: TGTGCCAGCAGTTCGAATTTTCCTAGCAATCAGCCCCAGCATTTT. Its protein is CASSSNFPSNQPQHF.